These 9 T cell receptor beta chains share one sample of origin, sequenced in a study of post-analysis software for immune sequencing data. Prepared libraries of TCR beta cDNA carried unique molecular identifiers. Each CDR3 protein gets one entry after TCRdb re-called the PCR reads with MiXCR. The sample holds roughly 150,000 distinct CDR3 sequences; around 36% are singletons and the top ten take 25% to 35%. Sequencing was performed on blood, taken after autologous hematopoietic stem cell transplantation. Receptor source: a girl aged 10-17 years with multiple sclerosis.

This clonotype has more than one count but fewer than ten. V is TRBV7-3 and J is TRBJ1-2, with 9 bases matching TRBD1. The CDR3 is made up of 17 amino acids. The germline CDR1 and CDR2 sequences are SGHTA and FQGTGA. Germline trimming cut 6 bases from V and 6 bases from J; bases unmatched to any gene: 17. CDR3 DNA sequence: TGTGCCAGCAGACAGACAACTACGGGACAGGGAACGGATGGCTACACCTTC. Amino acids: CASRQTTTGQGTDGYTF.

This chain uses TRBV20-1 with TRBJ1-5; D gene ambiguous. The germline V gene has CDR1 DFQATT and CDR2 SNEGSKA (reference sequence). The CDR3 is made up of 14 amino acids. V lost 0 bases and J lost 3, with 9 bases in between. The chain's CDR3 is CSAREAGVNQPQHF. In DNA form, the CDR3 reads TGCAGTGCTAGAGAGGCAGGAGTCAATCAGCCCCAGCATTTT.

This clonotype was observed a handful of times. The chain joins TRBV20-1 to TRBJ2-5, with D possibly TRBD1 on 6 matching bases. Germline-derived CDR1 and CDR2 are DFQATT and SNEGSKA (reference sequence). The CDR3 contains 16 residues. V was shortened by 3 bases and J by 2 bases, with 19 bases between the two germline ends. The CDR3 nucleotides read TGCAGTGCTAGTTCCGGTGGGGCAGGGGAACAAGAGACCCAGTACTTC. Translation gives CSASSGGAGEQETQYF.

Turning to this clonotype: This may be a read error: a much more frequent sequence differs by one nucleotide. The CDR3 protein is CASSFLTEQYF. In DNA, the CDR3 is TGTGCCAGCAGTTTTTTGACTGAGCAGTACTTC. The chain joins TRBV12-3 or TRBV12-4 to TRBJ2-4, with no clear D. The CDR3 loop spans 11 amino acids. The ends were cut back, 3 bases at V and 13 bases at J, with 10 bases in the middle.

This clonotype has more than one count but fewer than ten. The chain has TRBV28 and TRBJ2-7; TRBD2 is a possible D gene (5 bases). The CDR3 is 11 amino acids. CDR1 is MDHEN and CDR2 is SYDVKM in the germline V gene. V shed 4 bases and J shed 5 bases, with 6 bases lying between them. The CDR3 DNA reads TGTGCCAGCAGTTCGGAGGACGAGCAGTACTTC. Protein: CASSSEDEQYF. Variable domain in full (rest from reference TRBV28 and TRBJ2-7): DVKVTQSSRYLVKRTGEKVFLECVQDMDHENMFWYRQDPGLGLRLIYFSYDVKMKEKGDIPEGYSVSREKKERFSLILESASTNQTSMYLCASSSEDEQYFGPGTRLTVT.

The table lists this clonotype with many counts. The chain recombines TRBV20-1 with TRBJ2-7; TRBD2 matches 9 bases. J gave up 3 bases and V 1 base, and 7 bases lay outside the gene matches. This CDR3 is built from 15 residues. Germline V lookup: CDR1 DFQATT, CDR2 SNEGSKA (reference sequence). The CDR3 reads CSARGEREEFYEQYF. The CDR3 bases are TGCAGTGCTAGAGGGGAGCGGGAGGAATTCTACGAGCAGTACTTC.

The chain employs TRBV20-1 and TRBJ1-2; a weak D match, TRBD1 (5 bases). V was shortened by 4 bases and J by 7 bases, with 10 bases between the two germline ends. Per the germline V gene, CDR1 is DFQATT and CDR2 is SNEGSKA (reference sequence). The CDR3 is 11 residues long. The chain's CDR3 is CSANRRGGYTF. Written as DNA, the CDR3 is TGCAGTGCTAACCGGAGGGGTGGCTACACCTTC.

This chain links TRBV27 with TRBJ2-7; D ambiguous. The germline CDR1 and CDR2 sequences are MNHEY and SMNVEV (reference sequence). The CDR3 is 13 amino acids. V was trimmed by 5 bases and J by 1 base, leaving 9 bases between them. CDR3 region: CASSEEYSYEQYF. The CDR3 region has the DNA TGTGCCAGCAGTGAGGAGTATTCCTACGAGCAGTACTTC.

The sample holds a few counts of this clonotype. The V call is TRBV29-1, the J call TRBJ1-1; no clear D. Germline V gives CDR1 SQVTM, CDR2 ANQGSEA. Between the trimmed V and J ends, which lost 5 bases and 1 base, there was a span of 14 bases. The CDR3 has 14 amino acids. The CDR3 DNA reads TGCAGCGTTCGTTCCCTTGACCCGAACACTGAAGCTTTCTTT. Its translation: CSVRSLDPNTEAFF.